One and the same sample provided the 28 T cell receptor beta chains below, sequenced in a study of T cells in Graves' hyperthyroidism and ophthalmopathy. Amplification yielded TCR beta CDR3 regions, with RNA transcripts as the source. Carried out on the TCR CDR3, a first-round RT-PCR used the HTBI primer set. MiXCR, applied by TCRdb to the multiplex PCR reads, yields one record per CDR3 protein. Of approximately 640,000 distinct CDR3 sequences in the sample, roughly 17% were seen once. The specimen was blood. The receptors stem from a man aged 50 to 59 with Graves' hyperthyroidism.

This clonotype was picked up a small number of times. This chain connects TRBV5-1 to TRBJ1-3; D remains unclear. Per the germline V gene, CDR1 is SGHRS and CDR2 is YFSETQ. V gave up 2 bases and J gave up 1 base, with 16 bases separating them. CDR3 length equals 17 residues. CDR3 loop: CASSFESGARSGNTIYF. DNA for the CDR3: TGCGCCAGCAGCTTCGAATCGGGAGCGCGGTCTGGAAACACCATATATTTT.

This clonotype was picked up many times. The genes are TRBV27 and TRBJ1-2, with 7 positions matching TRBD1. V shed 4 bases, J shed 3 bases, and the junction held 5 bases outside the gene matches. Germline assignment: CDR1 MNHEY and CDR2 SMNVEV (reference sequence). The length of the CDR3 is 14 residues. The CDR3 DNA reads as TGTGCCAGCAGTTCCGCCGGACAGGACTATGGCTACACCTTC. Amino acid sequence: CASSSAGQDYGYTF.

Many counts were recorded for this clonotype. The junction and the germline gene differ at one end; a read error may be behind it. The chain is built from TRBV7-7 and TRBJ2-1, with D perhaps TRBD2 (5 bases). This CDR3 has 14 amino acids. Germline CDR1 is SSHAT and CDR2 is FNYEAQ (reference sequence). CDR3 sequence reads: CASSFKGSTDEQFF. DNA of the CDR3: TGTGCTAGCAGCTTTAAAGGGAGTACCGATGAGCAGTTCTTC.

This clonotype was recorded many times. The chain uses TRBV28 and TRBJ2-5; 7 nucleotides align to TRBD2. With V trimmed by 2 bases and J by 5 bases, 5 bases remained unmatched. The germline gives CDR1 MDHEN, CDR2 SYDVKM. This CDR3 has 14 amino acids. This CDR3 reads CASSLIAGRETQYF. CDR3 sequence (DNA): TGTGCCAGCAGTTTAATCGCCGGGAGGGAGACCCAGTACTTC. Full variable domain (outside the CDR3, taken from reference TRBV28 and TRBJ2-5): DVKVTQSSRYLVKRTGEKVFLECVQDMDHENMFWYRQDPGLGLRLIYFSYDVKMKEKGDIPEGYSVSREKKERFSLILESASTNQTSMYLCASSLIAGRETQYFGPGTRLLVL.

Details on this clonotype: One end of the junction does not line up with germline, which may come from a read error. This CDR3 reads CASSLSGGQEAQYF. As DNA, the CDR3 is TGTGCCAGCAGCTTAAGTGGGGGCCAAGAGGCCCAGTACTTC. The J gene is TRBJ2-5, the V gene TRBV7-2, with a possible D match to TRBD1 (6 bases). The CDR3 spans 14 residues. Per germline, CDR1 SGHTA and CDR2 FQGNSA.

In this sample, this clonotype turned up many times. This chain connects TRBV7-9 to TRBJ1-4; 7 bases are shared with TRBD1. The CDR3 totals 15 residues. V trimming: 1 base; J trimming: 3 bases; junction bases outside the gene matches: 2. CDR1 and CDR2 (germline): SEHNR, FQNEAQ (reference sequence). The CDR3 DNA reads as TGTGCCAGCAGCTTAGAAGGGACAGCTAATGAAAAACTGTTTTTT. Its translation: CASSLEGTANEKLFF.

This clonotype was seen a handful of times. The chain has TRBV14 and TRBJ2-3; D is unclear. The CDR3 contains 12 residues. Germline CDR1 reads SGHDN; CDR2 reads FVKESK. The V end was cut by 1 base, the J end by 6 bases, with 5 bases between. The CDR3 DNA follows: TGTGCCAGCAGCCAAGTAAGGGATACGCAGTATTTT. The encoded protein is CASSQVRDTQYF.

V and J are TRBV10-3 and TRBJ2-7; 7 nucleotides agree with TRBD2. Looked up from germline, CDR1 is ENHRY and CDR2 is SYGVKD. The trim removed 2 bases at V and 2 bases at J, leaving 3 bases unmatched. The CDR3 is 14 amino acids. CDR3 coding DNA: TGTGCCATCAGTGAGCGGGAGGAGGCCTACGAGCAGTACTTC. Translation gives CAISEREEAYEQYF.

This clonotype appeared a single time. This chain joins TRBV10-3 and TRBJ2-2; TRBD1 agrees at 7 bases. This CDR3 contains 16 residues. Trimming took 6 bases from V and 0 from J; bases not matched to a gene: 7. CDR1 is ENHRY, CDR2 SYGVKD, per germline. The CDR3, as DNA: TGTGCCATCAGCCGAAGGACAGGAGCGAACACCGGGGAGCTGTTTTTT. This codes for CAISRRTGANTGELFF.

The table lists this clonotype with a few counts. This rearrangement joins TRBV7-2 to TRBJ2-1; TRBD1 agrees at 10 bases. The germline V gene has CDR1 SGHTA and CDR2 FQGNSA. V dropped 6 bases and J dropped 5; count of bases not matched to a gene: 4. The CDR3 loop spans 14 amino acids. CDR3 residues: CASSPGQGHNEQFF. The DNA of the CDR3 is TGTGCCAGCAGTCCGGGACAGGGGCACAATGAGCAGTTCTTC.

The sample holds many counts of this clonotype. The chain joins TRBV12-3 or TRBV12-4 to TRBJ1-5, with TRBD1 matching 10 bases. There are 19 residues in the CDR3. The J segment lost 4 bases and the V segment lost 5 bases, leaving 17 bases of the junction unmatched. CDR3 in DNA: TGTGCCAGCAGTGCCCCGGGACAGGGGACTCCTGGCCCAAATCAGCCCCAGCATTTT. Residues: CASSAPGQGTPGPNQPQHF.

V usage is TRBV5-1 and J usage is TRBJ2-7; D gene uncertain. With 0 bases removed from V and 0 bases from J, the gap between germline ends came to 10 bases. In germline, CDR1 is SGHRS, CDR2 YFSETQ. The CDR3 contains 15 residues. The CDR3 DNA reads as TGCGCCAGCAGCTTGGACCAAGCGACCTCCTACGAGCAGTACTTC. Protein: CASSLDQATSYEQYF.

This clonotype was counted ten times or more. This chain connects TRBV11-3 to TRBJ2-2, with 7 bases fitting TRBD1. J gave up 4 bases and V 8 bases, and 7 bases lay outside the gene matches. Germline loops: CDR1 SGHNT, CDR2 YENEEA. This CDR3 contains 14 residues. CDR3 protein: CASRLRGSTGELFF. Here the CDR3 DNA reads TGTGCCAGCCGCCTCAGGGGGAGCACCGGGGAGCTGTTTTTT.

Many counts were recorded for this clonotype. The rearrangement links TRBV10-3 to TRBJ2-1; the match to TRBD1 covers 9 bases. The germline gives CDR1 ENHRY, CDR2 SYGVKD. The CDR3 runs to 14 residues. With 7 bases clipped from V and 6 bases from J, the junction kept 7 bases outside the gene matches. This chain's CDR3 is CAITGDRVVNEQFF. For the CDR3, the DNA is TGTGCCATCACCGGGGACAGGGTTGTCAATGAGCAGTTCTTC.

CDR3 region: CASWPYGQRALNYGYTF. The CDR3 coding sequence is TGTGCCAGCTGGCCTTATGGACAGAGAGCCCTTAACTATGGCTACACCTTC. The gene calls are TRBV5-6 and TRBJ1-2; weak D call: TRBD1 (6 bases). In germline, CDR1 is SGHDT, CDR2 YYEEEE. This CDR3 spans 17 amino acids. Trimming shortened V by 7 bases and J by 1 base, and 23 bases separated the two germline ends.

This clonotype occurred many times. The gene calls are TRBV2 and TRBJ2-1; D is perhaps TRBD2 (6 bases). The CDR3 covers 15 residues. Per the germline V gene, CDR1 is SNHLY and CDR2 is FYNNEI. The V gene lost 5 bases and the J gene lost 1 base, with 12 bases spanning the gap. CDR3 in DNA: TGTGCCAGCAGTTTCGACGGGGGTTCCTACAATGAGCAGTTCTTC. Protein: CASSFDGGSYNEQFF.

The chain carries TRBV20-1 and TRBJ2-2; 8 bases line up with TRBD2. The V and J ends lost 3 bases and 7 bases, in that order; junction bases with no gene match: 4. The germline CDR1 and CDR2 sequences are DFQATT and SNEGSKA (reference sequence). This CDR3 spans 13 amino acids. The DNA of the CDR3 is TGCAGTGCTAGCGGGAGGGCCGTCGGGGAGCTGTTTTTT. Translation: CSASGRAVGELFF.

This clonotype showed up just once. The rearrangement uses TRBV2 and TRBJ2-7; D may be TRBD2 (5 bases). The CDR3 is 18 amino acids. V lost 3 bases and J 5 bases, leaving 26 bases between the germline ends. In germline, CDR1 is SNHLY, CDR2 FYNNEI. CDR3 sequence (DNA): TGTGCCAGCAGTGACCCGTTAAGGCTAGCCCGGTCCTACAACGAGCAGTACTTC. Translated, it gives CASSDPLRLARSYNEQYF.

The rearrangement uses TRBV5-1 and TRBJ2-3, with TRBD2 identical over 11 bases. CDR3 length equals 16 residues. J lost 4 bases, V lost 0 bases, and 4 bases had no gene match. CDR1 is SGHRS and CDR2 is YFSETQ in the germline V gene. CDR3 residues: CASSLVTSGNADTQYF. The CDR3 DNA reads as TGCGCCAGCAGCTTGGTGACTAGCGGGAATGCAGATACGCAGTATTTT.

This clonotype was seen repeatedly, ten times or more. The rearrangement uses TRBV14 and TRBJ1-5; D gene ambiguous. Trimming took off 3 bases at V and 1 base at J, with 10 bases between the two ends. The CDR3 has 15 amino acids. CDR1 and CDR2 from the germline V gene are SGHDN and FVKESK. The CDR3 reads CASSQAYRSNQPQHF. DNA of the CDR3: TGTGCCAGCAGCCAGGCTTACAGAAGCAATCAGCCCCAGCATTTT.

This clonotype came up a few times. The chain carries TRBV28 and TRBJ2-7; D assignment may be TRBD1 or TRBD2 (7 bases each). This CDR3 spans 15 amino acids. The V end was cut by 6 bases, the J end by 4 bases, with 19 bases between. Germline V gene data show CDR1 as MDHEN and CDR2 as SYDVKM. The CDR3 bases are TGTGCCAGCAGCCAAAGACAGGGAGGGGGTTACGAGCAGTACTTC. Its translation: CASSQRQGGGYEQYF.

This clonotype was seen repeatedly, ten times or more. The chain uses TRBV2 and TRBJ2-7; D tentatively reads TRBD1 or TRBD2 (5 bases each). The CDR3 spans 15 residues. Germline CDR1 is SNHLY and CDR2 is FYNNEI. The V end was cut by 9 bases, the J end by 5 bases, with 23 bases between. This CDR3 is CARTTRVKGTDEQYF. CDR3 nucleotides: TGTGCCAGGACTACAAGAGTAAAAGGGACCGACGAGCAGTACTTC.

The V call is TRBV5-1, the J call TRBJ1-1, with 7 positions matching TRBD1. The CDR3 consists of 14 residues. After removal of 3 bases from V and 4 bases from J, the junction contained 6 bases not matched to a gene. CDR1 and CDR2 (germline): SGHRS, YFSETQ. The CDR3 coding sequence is TGCGCCAGCAGCTCAGGGGGGGGGACCACTGAAGCTTTCTTT. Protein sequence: CASSSGGGTTEAFF.

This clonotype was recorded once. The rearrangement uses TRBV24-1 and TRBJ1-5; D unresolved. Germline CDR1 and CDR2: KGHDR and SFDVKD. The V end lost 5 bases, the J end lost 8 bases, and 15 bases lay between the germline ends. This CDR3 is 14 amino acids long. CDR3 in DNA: TGTGCCACCAGTGTAGGGTCCCGGAGGGAGCCCCAGCATTTT. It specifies CATSVGSRREPQHF.

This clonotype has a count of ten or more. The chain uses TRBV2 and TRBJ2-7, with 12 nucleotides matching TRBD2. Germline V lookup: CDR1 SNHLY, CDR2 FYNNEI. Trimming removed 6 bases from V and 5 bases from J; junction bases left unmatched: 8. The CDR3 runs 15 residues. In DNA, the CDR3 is TGTGCCAGCAGCGCCCTAGCGGGAGGGCCCCACGAGCAGTACTTC. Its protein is CASSALAGGPHEQYF.

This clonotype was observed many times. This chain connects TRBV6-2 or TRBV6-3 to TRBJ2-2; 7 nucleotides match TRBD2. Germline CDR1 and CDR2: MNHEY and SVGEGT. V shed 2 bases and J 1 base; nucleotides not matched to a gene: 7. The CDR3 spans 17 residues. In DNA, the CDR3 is TGTGCCAGCAGTTACAGTCCAGGGAGGGGGAACACCGGGGAGCTGTTTTTT. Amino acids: CASSYSPGRGNTGELFF.

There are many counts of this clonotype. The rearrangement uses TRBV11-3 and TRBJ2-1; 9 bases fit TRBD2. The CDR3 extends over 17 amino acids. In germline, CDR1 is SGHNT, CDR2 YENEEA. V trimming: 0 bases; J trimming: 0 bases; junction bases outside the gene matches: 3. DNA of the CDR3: TGTGCCAGCAGCTTAGATCTAGCGGGGAGCTCCTACAATGAGCAGTTCTTC. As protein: CASSLDLAGSSYNEQFF.

In DNA, the CDR3 is TGTGCCAGCAGTGAAAGCCAAGCTAGCAATCAGCCCCAGCATTTT. Translating gives CASSESQASNQPQHF. The chain combines TRBV25-1 with TRBJ1-5, with D uncertain. CDR3 length: 15 amino acids. Per the germline V gene, CDR1 is MGHDK and CDR2 is SYGVNS. Trimming stripped 2 bases from V and 0 bases from J, with 8 bases between.